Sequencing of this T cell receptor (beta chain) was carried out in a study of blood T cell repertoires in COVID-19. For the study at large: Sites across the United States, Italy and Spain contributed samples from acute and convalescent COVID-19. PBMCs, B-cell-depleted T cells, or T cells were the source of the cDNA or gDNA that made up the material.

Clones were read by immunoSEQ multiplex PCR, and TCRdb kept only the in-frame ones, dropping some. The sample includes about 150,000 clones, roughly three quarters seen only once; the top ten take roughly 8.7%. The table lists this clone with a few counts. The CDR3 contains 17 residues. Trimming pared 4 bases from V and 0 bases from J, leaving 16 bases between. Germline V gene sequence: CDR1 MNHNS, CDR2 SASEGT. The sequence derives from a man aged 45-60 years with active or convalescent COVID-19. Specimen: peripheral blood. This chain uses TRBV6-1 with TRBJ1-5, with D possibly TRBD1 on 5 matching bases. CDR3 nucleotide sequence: TGTGCCAGCAGTGGGGGGGAAGCTTCCAATAGCAATCAGCCCCAGCATTTT. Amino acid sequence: CASSGGEASNSNQPQHF.